This T cell receptor (beta chain) was captured by sequencing in a study of post-analysis software for immune sequencing data. Study outcomes and limitations: Comparison of patients with controls showed five TRBV segments more frequent in patients, TRBV5-6, TRBV5-1 and TRBV20-1 among them.

The CDR3 is 14 residues long. Germline lookup yields CDR1 SGHTA and CDR2 FQGNSA. V was pared by 5 bases and J by 6 bases, with 16 bases between. Concerning this clonotype itself: The antigen remains undetermined.

Incorporated into the TCR beta cDNA libraries were unique molecular identifiers, which served to reduce PCR and sequencing biases. TCRdb reanalysed the PCR reads using MiXCR and keeps one entry per CDR3 protein. The sample lists 800,000 to 950,000 distinct CDR3 sequences; roughly 58% were seen once. The V call is TRBV7-2, the J call TRBJ2-5; TRBD1 or TRBD2 may be the D gene (5 bases each). The receptor was derived from a girl aged 10-17 years with multiple sclerosis. Sequencing input: blood. The CDR3 protein is CASSPSRDLKTQYF. The CDR3 DNA sequence: TGTGCCAGCAGCCCGTCCCGGGACCTGAAGACCCAGTACTTC.